What follows are 22 T cell receptor beta chains derived from one specimen sequenced in a study of CD8 T cells in ankylosing spondylitis. One entry per CDR3 protein, called by TCRdb with MiXCR from the 5' RACE reads. The sample has 300,000 to 350,000 distinct CDR3 sequences, around 15% seen once. The sequenced material came from blood, either unsorted or a sorted T cell fraction (not recorded which). The receptors stem from a male donor with ankylosing spondylitis or in good health (not recorded which).

CDR3 coding DNA: TGTGCCAGCAGCCTAGACAGGGCTCGCAATCAGCCCCAGCATTTT. It is translated as CASSLDRARNQPQHF. The chain has TRBV6-1 and TRBJ1-5; 7 bases are shared with TRBD1. Looked up from germline, CDR1 is MNHNS and CDR2 is SASEGT. This CDR3 has 15 residues. V shed 6 bases, J shed 2 bases, and the junction held 7 bases outside the gene matches.

A few counts support this clonotype. The gene calls are TRBV20-1 and TRBJ2-2; the D gene is possibly TRBD1 (6 bases). V shed 0 bases and J shed 7 bases, with 15 bases lying between them. This CDR3 spans 15 amino acids. Germline V CDR1 and CDR2: DFQATT, SNEGSKA (reference sequence). CDR3 in amino acids: CSARDSAGVNGELFF. The CDR3 DNA sequence: TGCAGTGCTAGAGATTCCGCAGGGGTGAACGGGGAGCTGTTTTTT.

The chain employs TRBV11-2 and TRBJ2-7, with TRBD2 as a possible D gene (5 bases). In germline, CDR1 is SGHAT, CDR2 FQNNGV. V lost 2 bases to trimming and J lost 0 bases, with 17 bases between them. The CDR3 sequence is 17 residues long. The CDR3 sequence: CASSLRDWRGPSYEQYF. CDR3 nucleotide sequence: TGTGCCAGCAGCTTACGGGATTGGCGCGGCCCCTCCTACGAGCAGTACTTC. The full variable domain, its missing parts supplied by reference TRBV11-2 and TRBJ2-7, is EAGVAQSPRYKIIEKRQSVAFWCNPISGHATLYWYQQILGQGPKLLIQFQNNGVVDDSQLPKDRFSAERLKGVDSTLKIQPAKLEDSAVYLCASSLRDWRGPSYEQYFGPGTRLTVT.

The chain is built from TRBV7-2 and TRBJ2-3, with D possibly being TRBD2 (5 bases). Germline CDR1 SGHTA, CDR2 FQGNSA. CDR3 length: 15 amino acids. Trimming pared 3 bases from V and 3 bases from J, leaving 13 bases between. CDR3 DNA: TGTGCCAGCAGCTTCCACGGACTCCGAACAGATACGCAGTATTTT. It translates to CASSFHGLRTDTQYF.

The chain combines TRBV29-1 with TRBJ2-3, with a possible D match to TRBD2 (7 bases). Trimming took off 1 base at V and 5 bases at J, with 10 bases between the two ends. Looked up from germline, CDR1 is SQVTM and CDR2 is ANQGSEA. CDR3 length: 13 amino acids. The CDR3 protein is CSVEGGGGDTQYF. CDR3 DNA: TGCAGCGTTGAAGGGGGGGGCGGAGATACGCAGTATTTT.

This clonotype was recorded at least ten times. The chain combines TRBV25-1 with TRBJ1-1; D is unclear. Germline V gene sequence: CDR1 MGHDK, CDR2 SYGVNS. CDR3 length: 13 residues. The V end lost 1 base, the J end lost 8 bases, and 11 bases lay between the germline ends. The CDR3 DNA follows: TGTGCCAGCAGTGAATCGTGGCGGACGGAAGCTTTCTTT. The encoded protein is CASSESWRTEAFF.

There are a few counts of this clonotype. The chain's CDR3 is CASITSGNTIYF. CDR3 DNA: TGTGCCAGCATTACCTCTGGAAACACCATATATTTT. V gene TRBV12-3 or TRBV12-4 combines with J gene TRBJ1-3; D gene unclear. The CDR3 spans 12 residues. The ends were cut back, 7 bases at V and 0 bases at J, with 4 bases in the middle.

The chain couples TRBV4-2 to TRBJ1-1, with TRBD1 matching over 7 bases. The V gene end was trimmed by 0 bases and the J gene end by 4 bases; junction bases not matched to a gene: 5. CDR1 and CDR2 (germline): LGHNA, YNFKEQ. The CDR3 loop spans 15 amino acids. DNA of the CDR3: TGTGCCAGCAGCCAAGAACGAGGGGGCGGCACTGAAGCTTTCTTT. Amino acids: CASSQERGGGTEAFF.

In this sample, this clonotype turned up a few times. This chain joins TRBV7-2 and TRBJ2-1; D is undetermined. The germline V gene encodes CDR1 SGHTA and CDR2 FQGNSA. The CDR3 has 16 residues. The V gene lost 6 bases and the J gene lost 0 bases, with 15 bases spanning the gap. CDR3 bases: TGTGCCAGCAGACTCTTGGGCTTTAGCTCCTACAATGAGCAGTTCTTC. Translation: CASRLLGFSSYNEQFF.

The chain uses TRBV12-3 or TRBV12-4 and TRBJ1-1; D uncertain. The CDR3 is 15 amino acids. With 1 base removed from V and 0 bases from J, the gap between germline ends came to 9 bases. CDR3 sequence (DNA): TGTGCCAGCAGTTTAGGAGCACAGTTGAACACTGAAGCTTTCTTT. Translating it yields CASSLGAQLNTEAFF.

A few counts support this clonotype. The V call is TRBV7-9, the J call TRBJ2-1; 7 nucleotides agree with TRBD1. After removal of 4 bases from V and 4 bases from J, the junction contained 1 base not matched to a gene. CDR1 SEHNR and CDR2 FQNEAQ come from the germline V gene (reference sequence). The CDR3 totals 13 residues. The CDR3 nucleotides read TGTGCCAGCAGCTCGGGACAGTACAATGAGCAGTTCTTC. Its protein product is CASSSGQYNEQFF.

This clonotype came up many times. The chain has TRBV5-1 and TRBJ1-1, with D maybe TRBD1 (5 bases). The CDR3 sequence is 14 residues long. Trimming shortened V by 3 bases and J by 6 bases, and 15 bases separated the two germline ends. CDR1 and CDR2 from the germline V gene are SGHRS and YFSETQ. The CDR3: CASSSGRGRPEAFF. In nucleotides, the CDR3 is TGCGCCAGCAGCTCCGGCCGGGGGAGGCCTGAAGCTTTCTTT.

J is TRBJ2-3 and V is TRBV10-2; TRBD2 matches 7 bases. The CDR3 is 15 residues long. Per the germline V gene, CDR1 is WSHSY and CDR2 is SAAADI. With 8 bases clipped from V and 2 bases from J, the junction kept 10 bases outside the gene matches. The CDR3 region is CASSDGGTSTDTQYF. CDR3 nucleotides: TGCGCCAGCTCGGACGGGGGGACCTCCACAGATACGCAGTATTTT.

This clonotype was picked up a small number of times. The chain employs TRBV6-6 and TRBJ1-1; the D gene is possibly TRBD1 (5 bases). Germline V gene sequence: CDR1 MNHNY, CDR2 SVGAGI (reference sequence). There are 13 residues in the CDR3. V lost 2 bases to trimming and J lost 10 bases, with 14 bases between them. Written as DNA, the CDR3 is TGTGCCAGCAGTTACCCCCAGGACGGGGGAGCTTTCTTT. Translated: CASSYPQDGGAFF.

This clonotype occurred many times. The chain carries TRBV5-1 and TRBJ2-2, with TRBD2 matching over 8 bases. CDR1 and CDR2 (germline): SGHRS, YFSETQ. The J segment lost 2 bases and the V segment lost 2 bases, leaving 2 bases of the junction unmatched. The CDR3 is 15 residues long. In nucleotides, the CDR3 is TGCGCCAGCAGCTTTACTAGCGGAAACACCGGGGAGCTGTTTTTT. Protein sequence: CASSFTSGNTGELFF.

CDR3 region: CASQGADTQYF. CDR3 nucleotide sequence: TGTGCCTCGCAGGGGGCAGATACGCAGTATTTT. The rearrangement links TRBV9 to TRBJ2-3, with TRBD1 matching over 7 bases. The J segment lost 4 bases and the V segment lost 10 bases, leaving 3 bases of the junction unmatched. Per germline, CDR1 SGDLS and CDR2 YYNGEE. The CDR3 is 11 amino acids. The variable domain in full, completed from reference TRBV9 and TRBJ2-3, reads DSGVTQTPKHLITATGQRVTLRCSPRSGDLSVYWYQQSLDQGLQFLIQYYNGEERAKGNILERFSAQQFPDLHSELNLSSLELGDSALYFCASQGADTQYFGPGTRLTVL.

This chain joins TRBV5-1 and TRBJ2-3; D remains unclear. The CDR3 contains 14 residues. Germline CDR1 and CDR2: SGHRS and YFSETQ. Trimming cost V 4 bases and J 2 bases, with 11 bases left between them. The CDR3 sequence is CASSLQEPTDTQYF. The CDR3, as DNA: TGCGCCAGCAGCCTTCAGGAGCCCACAGATACGCAGTATTTT.

This clonotype has more than one count but fewer than ten. The gene calls are TRBV3-1 and TRBJ2-2; 10 nucleotides match TRBD2. The junction had 11 bases not matched to a gene; V was cut back by 0 bases and J by 4 bases. CDR1 is LGHDT, CDR2 YNNKEL, per germline (reference sequence). The CDR3 runs to 19 residues. The CDR3 loop reads CASSQEAASGGPATGELFF. The CDR3, as DNA: TGTGCCAGCAGCCAAGAGGCGGCTAGCGGGGGCCCCGCCACCGGGGAGCTGTTTTTT.

The chain carries TRBV11-3 and TRBJ2-2; 7 nucleotides line up with TRBD1. The V segment lost 5 bases and the J segment 1 base; nucleotides outside the gene matches: 4. Germline-derived CDR1 and CDR2 are SGHNT and YENEEA. The CDR3 covers 15 residues. CDR3 DNA sequence: TGTGCCAGCAGCCAAAGGGGGCAGAACACCGGGGAGCTGTTTTTT. Amino acid sequence: CASSQRGQNTGELFF. Full variable domain (rest looked up from reference TRBV11-3 and TRBJ2-2): EAGVVQSPRYKIIEKKQPVAFWCNPISGHNTLYWYLQNLGQGPELLIRYENEEAVDDSQLPKDRFSAERLKGVDSTLKIQPAELGDSAVYLCASSQRGQNTGELFFGEGSRLTVL.

This clonotype turned up a few times. The chain joins TRBV12-3 or TRBV12-4 to TRBJ1-2, with 7 bases identical to TRBD1. The CDR3 contains 14 residues. The V segment lost 4 bases and the J segment 7 bases; nucleotides outside the gene matches: 9. The CDR3 protein is CASSSQGPIGGYTF. Here the CDR3 DNA reads TGTGCCAGCAGTTCACAGGGGCCCATTGGTGGCTACACCTTC.

The chain combines TRBV12-5 with TRBJ2-7; a possible D gene is TRBD1 (6 bases). The CDR3 loop spans 15 amino acids. CDR1 LGHNT and CDR2 FRNRAP come from the germline V gene. V was trimmed by 6 bases and J by 3 bases, leaving 18 bases between them. CDR3 sequence: CASGAHRDKDYEQYF. The CDR3 nucleotides are TGTGCTAGTGGCGCCCACCGGGACAAGGACTACGAGCAGTACTTC.

This rearrangement joins TRBV20-1 to TRBJ2-7; TRBD1 agrees at 7 bases. This CDR3 is 12 amino acids long. The V segment lost 3 bases and the J segment 4 bases; nucleotides outside the gene matches: 3. Germline V gene data show CDR1 as DFQATT and CDR2 as SNEGSKA (reference sequence). The CDR3 DNA sequence: TGCAGTGCTAGCCAGGGGGTTTACGAGCAGTACTTC. Amino acid sequence: CSASQGVYEQYF.